This is a list of T cell receptor beta chains from one sample in a study of blood T cell repertoires in COVID-19. This table comes from immunoSEQ multiplex PCR, and its TCRdb copy is limited to in-frame clones, with some not included. In the table there are 210,000 or so clones, approximately 81% of which are singletons. Sequenced material: peripheral blood. These receptors came from a human donor in a cohort sampled during active COVID-19. Each CDR3 is given with its conserved first and last residue. Fields, in order: V gene, CDR3 length, J gene, D gene, CDR3 protein, CDR3 DNA. The D gene is left open where the match is weak.

v_call: TRBV30
cdr3_length: 13
j_call: TRBJ1-1
d_call: NA
cdr3_aa: CAWRPMMNTEAFF
cdr3_nt: TGTGCCTGGAGGCCTATGATGAACACTGAAGCTTTCTTT

v_call: TRBV20-1
cdr3_length: 11
j_call: TRBJ2-1
d_call: NA
cdr3_aa: CSASFYNEQFF
cdr3_nt: TGCAGTGCAAGCTTCTACAATGAGCAGTTCTTC

v_call: TRBV25-1
cdr3_length: 14
j_call: TRBJ2-2
d_call: NA
cdr3_aa: CASSSARYTGELFF
cdr3_nt: TGTGCCAGCAGTAGTGCCAGATACACCGGGGAGCTGTTTTTT

v_call: TRBV28
cdr3_length: 14
j_call: TRBJ2-7
d_call: TRBD1
cdr3_aa: CASSSGTVIYEQYF
cdr3_nt: TGTGCCAGCAGTTCCGGGACAGTCATTTACGAGCAGTACTTC

v_call: TRBV20-1
cdr3_length: 11
j_call: TRBJ1-1
d_call: NA
cdr3_aa: CSASRGTEAFF
cdr3_nt: TGCAGTGCAAGCCGGGGCACTGAAGCTTTCTTT

v_call: TRBV5-1
cdr3_length: 15
j_call: TRBJ2-7
d_call: TRBD1
cdr3_aa: CASSLTGQGSHEQYF
cdr3_nt: TGCGCCAGCAGCCTAACAGGACAGGGTTCCCACGAGCAGTACTTC

v_call: TRBV6-1
cdr3_length: 14
j_call: TRBJ2-5
d_call: TRBD1
cdr3_aa: CASSEVGGWETQYF
cdr3_nt: TGTGCCAGCAGTGAAGTAGGGGGCTGGGAGACCCAGTACTTC

v_call: TRBV3-1/TRBV3-2
cdr3_length: 13
j_call: TRBJ1-1
d_call: NA
cdr3_aa: CASSPLYVEMAFF
cdr3_nt: TGTGCCAGCAGCCCCCTTTACGTTGAGATGGCTTTCTTT

v_call: TRBV28
cdr3_length: 13
j_call: TRBJ2-7
d_call: TRBD2
cdr3_aa: CASRRGGDYEQYF
cdr3_nt: TGTGCCAGCAGGCGGGGGGGGGACTACGAGCAGTACTTC

v_call: TRBV14
cdr3_length: 14
j_call: TRBJ1-2
d_call: NA
cdr3_aa: CASSQDYNHYGYTF
cdr3_nt: TGTGCCAGCAGCCAAGATTATAATCACTATGGCTACACCTTC

v_call: TRBV19
cdr3_length: 15
j_call: TRBJ2-7
d_call: TRBD2
cdr3_aa: CASSKEGRGSYEQYF
cdr3_nt: TGTGCCAGTAGTAAAGAGGGGAGGGGTTCCTACGAGCAGTACTTC

v_call: TRBV19
cdr3_length: 13
j_call: TRBJ1-5
d_call: TRBD1
cdr3_aa: CASSTTGHQPQHF
cdr3_nt: TGTGCCAGTAGTACGACAGGGCATCAGCCCCAGCATTTT

v_call: TRBV28
cdr3_length: 14
j_call: TRBJ2-7
d_call: NA
cdr3_aa: CASTPLVVPYEQYF
cdr3_nt: TGTGCCAGCACCCCACTAGTGGTTCCCTACGAGCAGTACTTC

v_call: TRBV2
cdr3_length: 16
j_call: TRBJ2-2
d_call: NA
cdr3_aa: CASRGTSAANPGELFF
cdr3_nt: TGTGCCAGCAGGGGGACTTCTGCCGCGAACCCCGGGGAGCTGTTTTTT

v_call: TRBV28
cdr3_length: 15
j_call: TRBJ1-5
d_call: NA
cdr3_aa: CASSPRSYSNQPQHF
cdr3_nt: TGTGCCAGCAGTCCGCGGTCATATAGCAATCAGCCCCAGCATTTT

v_call: TRBV20-1
cdr3_length: 14
j_call: TRBJ1-2
d_call: TRBD1
cdr3_aa: CSASRGQIVYGYTF
cdr3_nt: TGCAGTGCTAGTCGGGGACAGATTGTCTATGGCTACACCTTC

v_call: TRBV11-3
cdr3_length: 14
j_call: TRBJ2-2
d_call: NA
cdr3_aa: CASSPRMNTGELFF
cdr3_nt: TGTGCCAGCAGCCCTAGAATGAACACCGGGGAGCTGTTTTTT

v_call: TRBV11-2
cdr3_length: 16
j_call: TRBJ2-6
d_call: NA
cdr3_aa: CASSLRGRSGANVLTF
cdr3_nt: TGTGCCAGCAGCTTAAGGGGCCGCTCTGGGGCCAACGTCCTGACTTTC

v_call: TRBV5-6
cdr3_length: 16
j_call: TRBJ1-1
d_call: TRBD1
cdr3_aa: CASSPTGQGLNTEAFF
cdr3_nt: TGTGCCAGCAGCCCCACCGGACAGGGTTTGAACACTGAAGCTTTCTTT